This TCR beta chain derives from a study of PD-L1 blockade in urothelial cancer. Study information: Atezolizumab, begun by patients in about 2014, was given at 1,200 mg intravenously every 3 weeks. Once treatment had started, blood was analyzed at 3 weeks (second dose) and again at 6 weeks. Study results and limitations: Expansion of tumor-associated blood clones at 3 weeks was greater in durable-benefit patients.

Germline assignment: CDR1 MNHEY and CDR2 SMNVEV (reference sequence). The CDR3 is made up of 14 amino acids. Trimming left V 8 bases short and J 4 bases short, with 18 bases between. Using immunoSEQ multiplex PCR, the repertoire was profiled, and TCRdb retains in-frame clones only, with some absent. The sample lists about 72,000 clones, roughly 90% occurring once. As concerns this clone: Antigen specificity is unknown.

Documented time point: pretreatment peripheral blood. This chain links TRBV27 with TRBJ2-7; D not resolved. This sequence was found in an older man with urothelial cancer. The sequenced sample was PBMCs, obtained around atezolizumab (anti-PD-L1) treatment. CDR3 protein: CASPLRYVLYEQYF. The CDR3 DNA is TGTGCCAGCCCCCTGAGGTACGTCCTGTACGAGCAGTACTTC.